These T cell receptor beta chains were read from a single sample in a study of shared clonotypes between healthy human individuals. Produced via immunoSEQ multiplex PCR; TCRdb's table is partial and in-frame only. The data show about 2.2 million clones, 93% seen once. Sequenced material: naive CD8+ T cells from PBMCs. The receptors come from a young man in good health. Some clones in this sample may be carry-over from other donors' samples. Each CDR3 is given with its conserved first and last residue. The D gene is left open where the match is weak. For some rows the clone size is stated as once, few or many, or as a class when expanded; others skip it.

clone_size | d_call | j_call | v_call | cdr3_aa | cdr3_nt
- | - | TRBJ1-1 | TRBV28 | CASSFLQLDTEAFF | TGTGCCAGCAGTTTTCTACAGTTGGACACTGAAGCTTTCTTT
- | - | TRBJ2-7 | TRBV7-6 | CASSLTDSPYEQYF | TGTGCCAGCAGCTTAACGGACAGCCCCTACGAGCAGTACTTC
- | - | TRBJ1-2 | TRBV7-9 | CASSPDSEEGYTF | TGTGCCAGCAGCCCAGATTCGGAGGAGGGCTACACCTTC
- | TRBD2 | TRBJ2-1 | TRBV12-5 | CASGRGGSYNEQFF | TGTGCTAGTGGCCGCGGGGGCTCCTACAATGAGCAGTTCTTC
- | - | TRBJ1-2 | TRBV27 | CASSPSQGPNSYGYTF | TGTGCCAGCAGTCCTTCTCAGGGCCCCAACTCCTATGGCTACACCTTC
- | - | TRBJ1-5 | TRBV21-1 | CASPTAGRLRGNQPQHF | TGTGCCAGCCCCACCGCGGGCAGGCTTCGCGGCAATCAGCCCCAGCATTTT
few | TRBD1 | TRBJ1-1 | TRBV30 | CAWRSRDRIAEAFF | TGTGCCTGGCGGTCCCGGGACAGGATTGCTGAAGCTTTCTTT
- | - | TRBJ2-7 | TRBV7-9 | CASSLALTPNEQYF | TGTGCCAGCAGCTTAGCGCTCACTCCGAACGAGCAGTACTTC
once | - | TRBJ2-7 | TRBV7-2 | CASSSRDTYSYEQYF | TGTGCCAGCAGTAGCCGGGACACCTACTCCTACGAGCAGTACTTC
- | - | TRBJ2-2 | TRBV5-6 | CASRHGYTGELFF | TGTGCCAGCAGGCACGGGTACACCGGGGAGCTGTTTTTT